A single sample is the source of the 12 T cell receptor beta chains below, sequenced in a study of T cells in Graves' hyperthyroidism and ophthalmopathy (dated by TCRdb to between 2017 and 2020). The receptor library was made with multiplex PCR. The instrument given in TCRdb is Illumina HiSeq 2000. Amplification of TCR beta CDR3 regions was carried out from RNA transcripts. The TCR CDR3 was subjected to a first round of RT-PCR using the HTBI primer set and the Qiagen OneStep RT-PCR kit. TCRdb's own reprocessing of the public reads used fastp at Q25 and MiXCR and kept productive beta chains. Under each unique CDR3 protein, matching rows form one entry showing the most common genes and DNA. The sample records 530,000 or so distinct CDR3 sequences, around 24% of which are singletons. Around 11% of the sample rests with the top ten. Sequencing was performed on blood. These receptors were collected from a woman aged 25-40 years with Graves' ophthalmopathy.

Notes on this clonotype: In this CDR3 the conserved last residue, phenylalanine or tryptophan, is missing, so a read error is likely. V usage is TRBV11-2 and J usage is TRBJ1-2; D is perhaps TRBD1 (5 bases). Germline lookup yields CDR1 SGHAT and CDR2 FQNNGV. The CDR3 has 15 residues. As DNA, the CDR3 is TGTGCCAGCAGTTTAGACCGGGGACTAAACTATGGCTACACCGTC. The encoded protein is CASSLDRGLNYGYTV.

Many counts were recorded for this clonotype. This chain links TRBV4-1 with TRBJ1-1; D unresolved. The CDR3 is 15 residues long. Germline V gene sequence: CDR1 MGHRA, CDR2 YSYEKL. Deletions cut 0 bases from V and 0 bases from J, with 8 bases between. In nucleotides, the CDR3 is TGCGCCAGCAGCCAAGAGACGGACTTGAACACTGAAGCTTTCTTT. Its protein product is CASSQETDLNTEAFF.

Remarks on this clonotype: It may be a read error: a sequence one base away is much more abundant. This chain joins TRBV27 and TRBJ2-7, with 8 bases matching TRBD1. Germline assignment: CDR1 MNHEY and CDR2 SMNVEV (reference sequence). The V and J ends lost 3 bases and 5 bases, in that order; junction bases with no gene match: 9. The CDR3 loop spans 15 amino acids. CDR3 sequence reads: CASSFSGTGQDEQYF. Written as DNA, the CDR3 is TGTGCCAGCAGTTTTTCCGGGACAGGTCAAGACGAGCAGTACTTC.

In its sample, this clonotype was seen a few times. This sequence joins TRBV27 and TRBJ2-3, with TRBD2 matching 13 bases. The CDR3 is made up of 14 amino acids. Germline V gene data show CDR1 as MNHEY and CDR2 as SMNVEV (reference sequence). J was trimmed by 11 bases and V by 0 bases; bases with no gene match: 2. The CDR3 protein is CASSLSRTSGRQYF. CDR3 coding DNA: TGTGCCAGCAGTTTATCACGGACTAGCGGGAGGCAGTATTTT.

This clonotype was recorded many times. The chain carries TRBV6-2 or TRBV6-3 and TRBJ2-5; D not certain. The germline gives CDR1 MNHEY, CDR2 SVGEGT. The CDR3 length is 14 residues. V lost 6 bases and J 5 bases, leaving 16 bases between the germline ends. This CDR3 is CASSTASFGETQYF. CDR3 in DNA: TGTGCCAGCAGCACTGCGAGCTTCGGGGAGACCCAGTACTTC.

This clonotype has only one observation. The V and J genes are TRBV24-1 and TRBJ1-6, with a possible D match to TRBD1 (6 bases). Trimming took 3 bases from V and 8 from J, leaving 10 bases between them. Germline V lookup: CDR1 KGHDR, CDR2 SFDVKD. The CDR3 contains 14 residues. CDR3 nucleotide sequence: TGTGCCACCAGTGATACGAGACAGGATTCACCCCTCCACTTT. This sequence encodes CATSDTRQDSPLHF.

This clonotype has a count of ten or more. The chain joins TRBV10-3 to TRBJ2-1; TRBD1 or TRBD2 may be the D gene (5 bases each). This CDR3 spans 13 amino acids. CDR1 is ENHRY and CDR2 is SYGVKD in the germline V gene. V shed 6 bases and J shed 5 bases, with 11 bases lying between them. This CDR3 is CAISRDADNEQFF. CDR3 nucleotide sequence: TGTGCCATCAGCCGGGACGCCGACAATGAGCAGTTCTTC.

There are many counts of this clonotype. The chain's CDR3 is CASSHWNTEAFF. In nucleotides, the CDR3 is TGTGCCAGCTCCCACTGGAACACTGAAGCTTTCTTT. V and J are TRBV6-1 and TRBJ1-1; no clear D. The V gene lost 8 bases and the J gene lost 1 base, with 8 bases spanning the gap. This CDR3 spans 12 amino acids. Germline loops: CDR1 MNHNS, CDR2 SASEGT.

There are a few counts of this clonotype. The chain links TRBV5-1 to TRBJ1-1; unclear D gene. Trimming removed 5 bases from V and 5 bases from J, with 16 bases in between. The CDR3 contains 14 residues. Germline V lookup: CDR1 SGHRS, CDR2 YFSETQ. The CDR3 loop reads CASRETDTGTEAFF. The CDR3 nucleotides are TGCGCCAGCAGAGAAACCGATACGGGGACTGAAGCTTTCTTT.

This clonotype was counted a few times. V gene TRBV7-2 combines with J gene TRBJ1-6; D remains ambiguous. The CDR3 covers 15 residues. The ends were cut back, 4 bases at V and 7 bases at J, with 14 bases in the middle. In germline, CDR1 is SGHTA, CDR2 FQGNSA. DNA for the CDR3: TGTGCCAGCAGCTACACGGGAACCGGGAATTCACCCCTCCACTTT. Translating it yields CASSYTGTGNSPLHF.

The chain recombines TRBV6-5 with TRBJ1-5; tentatively, D is TRBD1 (6 bases). Germline V gene lookup returns CDR1 MNHEY and CDR2 SVGAGI. The CDR3 is made up of 15 amino acids. The V and J ends lost 0 bases and 5 bases respectively, with 11 bases between them. The CDR3 loop is CASSYSLGGDQPQHF. In nucleotides, the CDR3 is TGTGCCAGCAGTTACTCGCTTGGGGGCGATCAGCCCCAGCATTTT.

This clonotype was counted many times. The V and J genes are TRBV2 and TRBJ1-1, with TRBD1 matching 10 bases. The CDR3 has 17 residues. CDR1 is SNHLY, CDR2 FYNNEI, per germline. V lost 6 bases, J lost 4 bases, and 14 bases stayed unmatched. The CDR3 DNA reads as TGTGCCAGCAGAGGGGTAGGAGACAGGGGGCGCAGCACTGAAGCTTTCTTT. It is translated as CASRGVGDRGRSTEAFF. Combining the CDR3 with reference TRBV2 and TRBJ1-1 gives the whole variable domain EPEVTQTPSHQVTQMGQEVILRCVPISNHLYFYWYRQILGQKVEFLVSFYNNEISEKSEIFDDQFSVERPDGSNFTLKIRSTKLEDSAMYFCASRGVGDRGRSTEAFFGQGTRLTVV.